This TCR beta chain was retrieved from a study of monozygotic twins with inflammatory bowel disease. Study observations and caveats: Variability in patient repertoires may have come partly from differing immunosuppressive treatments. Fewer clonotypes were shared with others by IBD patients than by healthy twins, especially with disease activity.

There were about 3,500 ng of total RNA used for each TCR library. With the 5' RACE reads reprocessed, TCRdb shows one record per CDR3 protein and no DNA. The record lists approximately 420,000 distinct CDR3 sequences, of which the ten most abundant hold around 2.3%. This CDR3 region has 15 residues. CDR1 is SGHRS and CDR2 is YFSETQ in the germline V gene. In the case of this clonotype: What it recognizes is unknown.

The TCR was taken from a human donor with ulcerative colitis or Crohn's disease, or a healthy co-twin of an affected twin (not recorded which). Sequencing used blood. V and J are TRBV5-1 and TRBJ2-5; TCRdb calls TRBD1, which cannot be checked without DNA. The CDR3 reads CASSRDRGSGETQYF.